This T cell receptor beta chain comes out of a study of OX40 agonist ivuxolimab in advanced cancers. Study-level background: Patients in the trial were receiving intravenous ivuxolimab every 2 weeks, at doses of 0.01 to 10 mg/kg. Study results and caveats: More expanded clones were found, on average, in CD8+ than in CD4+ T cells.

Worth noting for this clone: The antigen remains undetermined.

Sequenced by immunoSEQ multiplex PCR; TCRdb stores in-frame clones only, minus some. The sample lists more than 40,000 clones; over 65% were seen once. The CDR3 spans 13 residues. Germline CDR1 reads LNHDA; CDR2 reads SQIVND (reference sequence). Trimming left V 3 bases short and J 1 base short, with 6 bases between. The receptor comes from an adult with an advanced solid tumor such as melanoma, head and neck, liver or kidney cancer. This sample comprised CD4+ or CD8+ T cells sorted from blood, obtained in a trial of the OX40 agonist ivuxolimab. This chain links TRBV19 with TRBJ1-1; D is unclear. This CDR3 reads CASSIDQNTEAFF. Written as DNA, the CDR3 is TGTGCCAGTAGTATTGACCAGAACACTGAAGCTTTCTTT.